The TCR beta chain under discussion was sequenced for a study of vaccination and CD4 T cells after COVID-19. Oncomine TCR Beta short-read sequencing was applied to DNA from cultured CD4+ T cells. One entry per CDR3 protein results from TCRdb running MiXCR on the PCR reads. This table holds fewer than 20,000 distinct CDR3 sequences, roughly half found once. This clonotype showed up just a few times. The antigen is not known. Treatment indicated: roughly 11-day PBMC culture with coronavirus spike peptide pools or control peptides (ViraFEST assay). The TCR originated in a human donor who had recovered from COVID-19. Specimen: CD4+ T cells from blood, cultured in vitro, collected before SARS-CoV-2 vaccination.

The CDR3 region is CASSPRARANGYTF. CDR3 sequence (DNA): TGTGCCAGCAGCCCGCGGGCCAGGGCGAATGGCTACACCTTC. This chain uses TRBV7-2 with TRBJ1-2; perhaps TRBD1 as D (5 bases). V lost 5 bases and J lost 6, with 16 bases in between. The CDR3 has 14 amino acids. The germline gives CDR1 SGHTA, CDR2 FQGNSA.